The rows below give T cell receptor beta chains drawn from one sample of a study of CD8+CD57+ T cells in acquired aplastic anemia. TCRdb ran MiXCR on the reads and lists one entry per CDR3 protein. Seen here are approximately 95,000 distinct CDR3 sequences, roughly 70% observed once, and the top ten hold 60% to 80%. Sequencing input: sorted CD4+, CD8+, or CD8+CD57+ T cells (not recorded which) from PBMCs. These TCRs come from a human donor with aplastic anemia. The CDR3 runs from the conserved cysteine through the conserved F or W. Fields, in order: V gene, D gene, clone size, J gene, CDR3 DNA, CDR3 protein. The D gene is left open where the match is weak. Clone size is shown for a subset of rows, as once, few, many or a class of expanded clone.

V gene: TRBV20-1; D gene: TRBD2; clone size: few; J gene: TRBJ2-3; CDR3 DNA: TGCAGTGCGGGGACTAGCGCAGATACGCAGTATTTT; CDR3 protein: CSAGTSADTQYF
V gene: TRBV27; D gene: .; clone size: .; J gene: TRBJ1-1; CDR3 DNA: TGTGCCAGCAATTCATTAAAGTCGGGGGGGAACACTGAAGCTTTCTTT; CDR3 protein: CASNSLKSGGNTEAFF
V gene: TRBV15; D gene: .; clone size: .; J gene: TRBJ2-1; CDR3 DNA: TGTGCCACCAGCAGAGGAACGGGTGAGCAGTTCTTC; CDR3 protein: CATSRGTGEQFF
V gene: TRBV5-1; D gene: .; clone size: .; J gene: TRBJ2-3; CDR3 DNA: TGCGCCAGCAGCCCCGATCGGAGCACAGATACGCAGTATTTT; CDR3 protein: CASSPDRSTDTQYF
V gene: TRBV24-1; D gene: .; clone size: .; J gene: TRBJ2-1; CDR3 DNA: TGTGCCACCAGTGATTTGTATTCGCCTACCAATGAGCAGTTCTTC; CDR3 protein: CATSDLYSPTNEQFF
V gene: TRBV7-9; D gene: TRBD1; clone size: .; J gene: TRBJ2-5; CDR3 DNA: TGTGCCAGCAGCCCCGGACAGGCAGAGACCCAGTACTTC; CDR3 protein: CASSPGQAETQYF
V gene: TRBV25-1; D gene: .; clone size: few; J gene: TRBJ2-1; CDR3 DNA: TGTGCCAGCAGCCCGAGAGCCTTACAAGGGGAGCAGTTCTTC; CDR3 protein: CASSPRALQGEQFF
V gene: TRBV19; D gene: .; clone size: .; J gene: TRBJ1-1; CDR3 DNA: TGTGCCACCACAGGAGTGAACACTGAAGCTTTCTTT; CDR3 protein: CATTGVNTEAFF
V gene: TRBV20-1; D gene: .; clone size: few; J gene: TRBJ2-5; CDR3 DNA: TGCAGTGCTAGTACGGTCGGGCAGCAAGAGACCCAGTACTTC; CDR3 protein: CSASTVGQQETQYF
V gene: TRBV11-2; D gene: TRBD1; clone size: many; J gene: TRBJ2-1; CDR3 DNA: TGTGCCAGCAGCTTAGTAGGGGGCAGTGAGCAGTTCTTC; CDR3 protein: CASSLVGGSEQFF
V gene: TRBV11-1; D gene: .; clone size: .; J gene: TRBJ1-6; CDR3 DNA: TGTGCCAGCAGCTTAGAGTATTCAGGGATGAAGGGACCCCTCCACTTT; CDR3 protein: CASSLEYSGMKGPLHF
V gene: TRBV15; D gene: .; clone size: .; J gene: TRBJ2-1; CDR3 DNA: TGTGCCAGCAGCGTAGAAGTGGGTACCTCCTACAATGAGCAGTTCTTC; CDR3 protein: CASSVEVGTSYNEQFF
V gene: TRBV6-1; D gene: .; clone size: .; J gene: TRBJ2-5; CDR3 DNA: TGTGCCATCCTGCTGGGGGGCGCAGGAGCGGAGACCCAGTACTTC; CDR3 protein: CAILLGGAGAETQYF
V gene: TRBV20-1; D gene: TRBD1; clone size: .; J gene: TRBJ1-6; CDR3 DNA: TGCAGTGCTAGAGATCGGACAGGGTATTCACCCCTCCACTTT; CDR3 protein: CSARDRTGYSPLHF
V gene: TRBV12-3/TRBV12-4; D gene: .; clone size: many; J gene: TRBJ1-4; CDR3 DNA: TGTGCCAGCAGTTCACTGACGGTAAATGAAAAACTGTTTTTT; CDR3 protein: CASSSLTVNEKLFF
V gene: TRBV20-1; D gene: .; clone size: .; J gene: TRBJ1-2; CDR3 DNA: TGCAGTGCTAGAGGACAGCATCTACGCTACACCTTC; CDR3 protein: CSARGQHLRYTF
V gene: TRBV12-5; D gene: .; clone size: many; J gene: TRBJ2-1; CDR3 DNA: TGTGCTAGTGGTTTGGGTGGGGGCGATGAGCAGTTCTTC; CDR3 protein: CASGLGGGDEQFF
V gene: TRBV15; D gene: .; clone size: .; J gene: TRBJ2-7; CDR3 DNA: TGTGCCACCAGCAGAGATATCGGTTCGCGCGAGCAGTGCTTC; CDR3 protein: CATSRDIGSREQCF
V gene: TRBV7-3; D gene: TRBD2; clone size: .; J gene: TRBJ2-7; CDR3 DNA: TGTGCCAGCAGCTGGGGACTAGCGGGCGAACCGAGCTCCTACGAGCAGTACTTC; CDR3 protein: CASSWGLAGEPSSYEQYF
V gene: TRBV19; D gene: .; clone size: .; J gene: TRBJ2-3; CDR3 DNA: TGTGCCAGTAGTTTTACGGCTAACTCGGCAGATACGCAGTATTTT; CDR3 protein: CASSFTANSADTQYF
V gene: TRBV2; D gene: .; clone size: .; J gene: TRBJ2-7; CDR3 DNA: TGTGCCAGCAGTGAGAGACACTACGAGCAGTACTTC; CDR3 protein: CASSERHYEQYF
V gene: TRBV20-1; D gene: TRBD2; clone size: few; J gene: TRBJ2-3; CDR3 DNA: TGCAGTGCTGGCGGGGGGGCAGGAGATACGCAGTATTTT; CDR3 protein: CSAGGGAGDTQYF
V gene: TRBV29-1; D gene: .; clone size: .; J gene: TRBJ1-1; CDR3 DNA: TGCAGCGCTGAAGATCTTCATGGCAGGCTGGACACTGAAGCTTTCTTT; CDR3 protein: CSAEDLHGRLDTEAFF
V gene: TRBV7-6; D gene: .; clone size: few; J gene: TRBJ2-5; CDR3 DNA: TGTGCCAGCAGACGATTGGGGGAGACCCAGTACTTC; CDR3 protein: CASRRLGETQYF
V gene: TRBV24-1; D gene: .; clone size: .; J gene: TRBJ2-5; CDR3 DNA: TGTGCCACCAGTGATTCCAAAGGGAGAGAGACCCAGTACTTC; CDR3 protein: CATSDSKGRETQYF
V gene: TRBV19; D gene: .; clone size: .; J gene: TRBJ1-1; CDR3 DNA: TGTGCCAGCCTAGGGGACACTGAAGCTTTCTTT; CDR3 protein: CASLGDTEAFF
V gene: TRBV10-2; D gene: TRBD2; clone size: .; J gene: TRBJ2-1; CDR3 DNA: TGCGCCAGCAGCCCGGGACTAGGAGAGGCTGAGCAGTTCTTC; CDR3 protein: CASSPGLGEAEQFF
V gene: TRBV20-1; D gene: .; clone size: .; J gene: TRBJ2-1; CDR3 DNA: TGCAGTGCTAGGATACAGGTCAATGAGCAGTTCTTC; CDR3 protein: CSARIQVNEQFF
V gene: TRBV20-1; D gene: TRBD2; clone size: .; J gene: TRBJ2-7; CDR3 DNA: TGCAGTGCTAGGGATTTTGCGGGAGGGCGTGAGCAGTACTTC; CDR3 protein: CSARDFAGGREQYF
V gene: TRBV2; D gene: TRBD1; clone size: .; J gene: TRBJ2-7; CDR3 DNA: TGTGCCAGACGACAGGGGGCTCGTGGGAGTAGCGTCGACGAGCAGTACTTC; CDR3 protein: CARRQGARGSSVDEQYF
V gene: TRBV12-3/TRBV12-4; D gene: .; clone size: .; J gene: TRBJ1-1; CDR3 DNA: TGTGCCAGCAGACCCGCTCACACAGGGTTCACTGAGGCTTTCTTT; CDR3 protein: CASRPAHTGFTEAFF
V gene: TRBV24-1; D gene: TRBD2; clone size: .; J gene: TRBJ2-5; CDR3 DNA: TGTGCCACCAGTGACTCCGGGGCTAGCGGGAGTAGGAGGGAGACCCAGTACTTC; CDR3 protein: CATSDSGASGSRRETQYF
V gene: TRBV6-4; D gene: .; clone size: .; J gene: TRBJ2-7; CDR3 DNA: TGTGCCAGCAGTGACAGGGACCACGGCGAGCAGTACTTC; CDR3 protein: CASSDRDHGEQYF
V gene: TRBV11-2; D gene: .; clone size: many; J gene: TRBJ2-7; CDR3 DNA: TGTGCCAGCACATTGACAGGAATCTACGAGCAGTACTTC; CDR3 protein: CASTLTGIYEQYF
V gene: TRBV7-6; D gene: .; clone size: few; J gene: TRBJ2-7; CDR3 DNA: TGTGCCAGCAGCTTAGTAGAGGGTGGGGAGTACGAGCAGTACTTC; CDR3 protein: CASSLVEGGEYEQYF
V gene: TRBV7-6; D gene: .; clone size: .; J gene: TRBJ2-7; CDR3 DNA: TGTGCCAGCAGCTTAGAAGCAGGTACCTACGAGCAGTACTTC; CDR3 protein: CASSLEAGTYEQYF
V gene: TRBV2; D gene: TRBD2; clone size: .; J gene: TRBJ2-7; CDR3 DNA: TGTGCCAGCAGGGAGACTAGCGGCATCTGCGAGCAGTACTTC; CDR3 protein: CASRETSGICEQYF
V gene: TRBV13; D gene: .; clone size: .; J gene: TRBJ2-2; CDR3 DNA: TGTGCCAGCAGCCCTGACAACCCCACCGGGGAGCTGTTTTTT; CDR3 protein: CASSPDNPTGELFF
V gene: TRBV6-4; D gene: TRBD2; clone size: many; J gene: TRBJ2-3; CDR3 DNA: TGTGCCAGCAGTGACTCCCCAGCGGGAGTGGCAGATACGCAGTATTTT; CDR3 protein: CASSDSPAGVADTQYF